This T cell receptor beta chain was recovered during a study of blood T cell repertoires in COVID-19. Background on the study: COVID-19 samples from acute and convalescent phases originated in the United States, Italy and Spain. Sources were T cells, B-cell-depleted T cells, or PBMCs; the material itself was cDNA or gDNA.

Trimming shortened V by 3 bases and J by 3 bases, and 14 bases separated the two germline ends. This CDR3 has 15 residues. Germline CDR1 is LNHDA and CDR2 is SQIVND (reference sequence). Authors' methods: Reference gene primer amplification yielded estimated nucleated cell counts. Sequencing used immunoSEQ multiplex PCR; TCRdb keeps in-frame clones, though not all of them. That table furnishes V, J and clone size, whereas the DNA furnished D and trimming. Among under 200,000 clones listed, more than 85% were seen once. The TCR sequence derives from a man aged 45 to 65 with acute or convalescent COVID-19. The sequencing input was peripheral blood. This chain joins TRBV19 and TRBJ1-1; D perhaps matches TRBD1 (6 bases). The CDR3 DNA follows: TGTGCCAGTAGTATTAGAGCCGAGGGGGACACTGAAGCTTTCTTT. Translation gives CASSIRAEGDTEAFF.